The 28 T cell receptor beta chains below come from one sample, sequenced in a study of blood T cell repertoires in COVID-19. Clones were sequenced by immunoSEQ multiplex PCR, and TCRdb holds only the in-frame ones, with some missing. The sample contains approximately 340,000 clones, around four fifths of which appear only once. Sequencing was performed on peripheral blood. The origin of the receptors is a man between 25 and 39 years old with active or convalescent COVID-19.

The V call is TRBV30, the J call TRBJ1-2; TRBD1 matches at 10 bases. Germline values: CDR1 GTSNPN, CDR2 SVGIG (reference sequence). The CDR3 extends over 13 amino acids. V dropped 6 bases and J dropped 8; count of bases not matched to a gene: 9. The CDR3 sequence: CACRRGQGEGYTF. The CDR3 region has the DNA TGTGCCTGCCGCAGAGGACAGGGGGAAGGCTACACCTTC.

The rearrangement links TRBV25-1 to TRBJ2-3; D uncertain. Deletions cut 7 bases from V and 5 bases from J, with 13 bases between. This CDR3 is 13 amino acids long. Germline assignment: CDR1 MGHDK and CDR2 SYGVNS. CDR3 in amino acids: CASNRPTGDTQYF. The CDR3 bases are TGTGCCAGCAATCGACCCACGGGAGATACGCAGTATTTT.

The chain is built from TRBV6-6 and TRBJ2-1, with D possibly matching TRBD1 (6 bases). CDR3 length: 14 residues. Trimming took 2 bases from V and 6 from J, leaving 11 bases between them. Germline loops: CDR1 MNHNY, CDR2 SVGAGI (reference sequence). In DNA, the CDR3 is TGTGCCAGCAGTTACGACAGGACCCTCAATGAGCAGTTCTTC. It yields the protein CASSYDRTLNEQFF.

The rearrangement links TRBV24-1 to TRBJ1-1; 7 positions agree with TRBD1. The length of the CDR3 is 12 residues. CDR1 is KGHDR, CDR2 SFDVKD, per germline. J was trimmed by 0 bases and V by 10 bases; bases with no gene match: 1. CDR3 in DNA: TGTGCCACGACAGGGTTGAACACTGAAGCTTTCTTT. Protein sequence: CATTGLNTEAFF.

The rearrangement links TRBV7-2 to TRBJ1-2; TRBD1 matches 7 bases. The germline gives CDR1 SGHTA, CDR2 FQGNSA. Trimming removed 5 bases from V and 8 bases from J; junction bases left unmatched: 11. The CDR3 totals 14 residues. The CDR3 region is CASSRGTEVKGYTF. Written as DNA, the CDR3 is TGTGCCAGCAGCCGTGGGACAGAGGTTAAGGGCTACACCTTC. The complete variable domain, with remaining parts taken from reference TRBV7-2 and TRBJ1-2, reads GAGVSQSPSNKVTEKGKDVELRCDPISGHTALYWYRQSLGQGLEFLIYFQGNSAPDKSGLPSDRFSAERTGGSVSTLTIQRTQQEDSAVYLCASSRGTEVKGYTFGSGTRLTVV.

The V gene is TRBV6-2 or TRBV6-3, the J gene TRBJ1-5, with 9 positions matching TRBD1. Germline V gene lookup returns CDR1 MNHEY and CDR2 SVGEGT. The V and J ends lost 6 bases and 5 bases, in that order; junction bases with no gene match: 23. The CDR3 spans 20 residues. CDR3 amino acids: CASSPLPLSWDRVTDQPQHF. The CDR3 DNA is TGTGCCAGCAGCCCCTTGCCTTTATCTTGGGACAGGGTTACGGATCAGCCCCAGCATTTT.

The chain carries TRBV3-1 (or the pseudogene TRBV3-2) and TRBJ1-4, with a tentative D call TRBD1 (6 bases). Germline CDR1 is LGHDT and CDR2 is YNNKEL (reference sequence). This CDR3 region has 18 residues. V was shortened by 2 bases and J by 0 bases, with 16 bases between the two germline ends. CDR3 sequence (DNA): TGTGCCAGCAGCCAACAACAGGGCGCCATCTCAACTAATGAAAAACTGTTTTTT. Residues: CASSQQQGAISTNEKLFF.

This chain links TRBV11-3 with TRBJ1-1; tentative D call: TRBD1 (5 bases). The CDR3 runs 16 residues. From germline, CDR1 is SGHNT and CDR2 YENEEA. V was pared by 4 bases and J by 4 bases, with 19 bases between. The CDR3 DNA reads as TGTGCCAGCAGCTCCTCGGGGGACGGAAGGGGCACTGAAGCTTTCTTT. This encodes CASSSSGDGRGTEAFF.

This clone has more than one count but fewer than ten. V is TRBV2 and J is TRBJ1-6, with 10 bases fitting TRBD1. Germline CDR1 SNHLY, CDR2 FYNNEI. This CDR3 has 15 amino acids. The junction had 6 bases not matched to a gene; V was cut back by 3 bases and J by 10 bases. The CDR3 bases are TGTGCCAGCAGTGACCCCGGGACAGGGGTCTCACCCCTCCACTTT. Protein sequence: CASSDPGTGVSPLHF.

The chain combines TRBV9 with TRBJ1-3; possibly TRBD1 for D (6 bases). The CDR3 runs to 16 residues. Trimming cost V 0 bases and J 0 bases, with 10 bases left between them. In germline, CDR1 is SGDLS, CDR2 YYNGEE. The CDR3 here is CASSVVGQTSGNTIYF. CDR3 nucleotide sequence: TGTGCCAGCAGCGTAGTCGGACAGACCTCTGGAAACACCATATATTTT.

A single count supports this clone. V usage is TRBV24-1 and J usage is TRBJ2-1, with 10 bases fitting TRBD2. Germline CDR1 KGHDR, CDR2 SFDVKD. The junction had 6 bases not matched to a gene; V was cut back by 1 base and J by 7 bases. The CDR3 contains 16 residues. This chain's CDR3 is CATSDLGSGGRNEQFF. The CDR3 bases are TGTGCCACCAGTGATTTAGGTAGCGGGGGGAGGAATGAGCAGTTCTTC.

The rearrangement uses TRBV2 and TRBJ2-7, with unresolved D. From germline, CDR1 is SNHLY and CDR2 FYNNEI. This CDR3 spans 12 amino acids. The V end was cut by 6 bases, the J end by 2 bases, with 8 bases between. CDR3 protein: CASRSDTYEQYF. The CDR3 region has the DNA TGTGCCAGCAGAAGCGATACCTACGAGCAGTACTTC.

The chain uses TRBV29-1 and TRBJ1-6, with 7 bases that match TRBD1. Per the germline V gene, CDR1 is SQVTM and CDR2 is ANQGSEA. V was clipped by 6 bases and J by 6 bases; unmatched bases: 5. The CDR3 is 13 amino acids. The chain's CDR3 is CSVGQTSNSPLHF. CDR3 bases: TGCAGCGTGGGACAGACGTCTAATTCACCCCTCCACTTT. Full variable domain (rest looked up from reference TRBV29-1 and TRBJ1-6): SAVISQKPSRDICQRGTSLTIQCQVDSQVTMMFWYRQQPGQSLTLIATANQGSEATYESGFVIDKFPISRPNLTFSTLTVSNMSPEDSSIYLCSVGQTSNSPLHFGNGTRLTVT.

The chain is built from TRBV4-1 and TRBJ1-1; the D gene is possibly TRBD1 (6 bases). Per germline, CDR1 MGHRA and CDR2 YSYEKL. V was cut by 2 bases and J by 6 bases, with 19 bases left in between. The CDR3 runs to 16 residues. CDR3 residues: CASSQTPAGDRAEAFF. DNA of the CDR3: TGCGCCAGCAGCCAAACCCCCGCAGGGGATAGAGCTGAAGCTTTCTTT.

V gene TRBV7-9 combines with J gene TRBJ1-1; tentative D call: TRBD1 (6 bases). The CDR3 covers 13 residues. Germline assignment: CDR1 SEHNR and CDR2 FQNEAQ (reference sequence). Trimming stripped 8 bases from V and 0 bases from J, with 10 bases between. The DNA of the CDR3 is TGTGCCAGCTACAGGGTGATGAACACTGAAGCTTTCTTT. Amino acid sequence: CASYRVMNTEAFF. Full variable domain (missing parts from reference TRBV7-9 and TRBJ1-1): DTGVSQNPRHKITKRGQNVTFRCDPISEHNRLYWYRQTLGQGPEFLTYFQNEAQLEKSRLLSDRFSAERPKGSFSTLEIQRTEQGDSAMYLCASYRVMNTEAFFGQGTRLTVV.

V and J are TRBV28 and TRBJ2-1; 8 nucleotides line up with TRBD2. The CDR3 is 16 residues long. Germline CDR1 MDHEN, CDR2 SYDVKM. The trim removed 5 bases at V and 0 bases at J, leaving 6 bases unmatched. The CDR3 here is CASSPIAGSSYNEQFF. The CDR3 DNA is TGTGCCAGCAGTCCAATAGCGGGGAGCTCCTACAATGAGCAGTTCTTC.

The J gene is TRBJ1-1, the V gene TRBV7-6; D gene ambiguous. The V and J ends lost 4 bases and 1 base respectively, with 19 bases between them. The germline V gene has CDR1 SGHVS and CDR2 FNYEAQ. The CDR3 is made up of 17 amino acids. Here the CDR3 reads CASSSRKGGRGNTEAFF. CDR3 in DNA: TGTGCCAGCAGCTCACGAAAGGGCGGGAGAGGGAACACTGAAGCTTTCTTT.

The CDR3 reads CASSPQLAGGYEQYF. CDR3 sequence (DNA): TGTGCCAGCAGCCCCCAACTAGCGGGAGGCTACGAGCAGTACTTC. The chain uses TRBV9 and TRBJ2-7, with TRBD2 matching over 12 bases. V shed 4 bases and J 3 bases; nucleotides not matched to a gene: 5. The CDR3 is 15 amino acids. From germline, CDR1 is SGDLS and CDR2 YYNGEE.

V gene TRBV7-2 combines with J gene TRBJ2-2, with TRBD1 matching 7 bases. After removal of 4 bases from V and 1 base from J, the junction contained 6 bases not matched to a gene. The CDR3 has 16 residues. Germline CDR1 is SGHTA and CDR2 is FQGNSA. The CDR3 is CASSSGQALNTGELFF. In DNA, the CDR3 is TGTGCCAGCAGCTCAGGACAGGCCCTGAACACCGGGGAGCTGTTTTTT.

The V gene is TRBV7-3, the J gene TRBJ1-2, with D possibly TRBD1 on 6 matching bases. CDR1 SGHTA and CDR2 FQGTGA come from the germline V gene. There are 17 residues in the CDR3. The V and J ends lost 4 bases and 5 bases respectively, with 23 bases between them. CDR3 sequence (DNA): TGTGCCAGCAGCTCCCCGGGACACCCCAGCCTTAGGTATGGCTACACCTTC. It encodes CASSSPGHPSLRYGYTF.

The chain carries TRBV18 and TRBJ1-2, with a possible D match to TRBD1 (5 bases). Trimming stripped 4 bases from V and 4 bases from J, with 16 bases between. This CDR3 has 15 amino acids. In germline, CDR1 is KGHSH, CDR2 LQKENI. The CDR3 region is CASSLSGYTLYGYTF. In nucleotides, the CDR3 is TGTGCCAGCTCACTTTCAGGGTACACGCTCTATGGCTACACCTTC.

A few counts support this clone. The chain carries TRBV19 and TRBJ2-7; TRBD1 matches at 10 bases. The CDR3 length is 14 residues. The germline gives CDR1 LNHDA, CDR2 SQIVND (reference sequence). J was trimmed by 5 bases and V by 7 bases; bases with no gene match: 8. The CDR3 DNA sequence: TGTGCCAGTAATCAACCGGGACAGGGGAACGAGCAGTACTTC. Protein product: CASNQPGQGNEQYF.

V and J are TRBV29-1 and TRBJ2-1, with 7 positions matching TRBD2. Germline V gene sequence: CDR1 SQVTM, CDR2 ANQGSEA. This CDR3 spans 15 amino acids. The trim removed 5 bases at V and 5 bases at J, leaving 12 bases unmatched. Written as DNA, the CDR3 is TGCAGCGTTCCCTGGGGCGGGAGAACCAACAATGAGCAGTTCTTC. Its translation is CSVPWGGRTNNEQFF.

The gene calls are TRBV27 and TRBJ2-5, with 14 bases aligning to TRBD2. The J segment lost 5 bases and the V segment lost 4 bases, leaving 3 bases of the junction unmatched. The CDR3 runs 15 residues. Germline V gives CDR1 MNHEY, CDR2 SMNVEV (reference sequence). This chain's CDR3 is CASSSWTSGGETQYF. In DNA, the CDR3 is TGTGCCAGCAGTTCCTGGACTAGCGGGGGGGAGACCCAGTACTTC.

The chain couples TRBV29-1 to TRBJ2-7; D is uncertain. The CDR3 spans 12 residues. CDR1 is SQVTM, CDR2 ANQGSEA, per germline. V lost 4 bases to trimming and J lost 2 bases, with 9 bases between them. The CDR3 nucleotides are TGCAGCGTTGTTTGGCAGGCCTACGAGCAGTACTTC. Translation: CSVVWQAYEQYF.

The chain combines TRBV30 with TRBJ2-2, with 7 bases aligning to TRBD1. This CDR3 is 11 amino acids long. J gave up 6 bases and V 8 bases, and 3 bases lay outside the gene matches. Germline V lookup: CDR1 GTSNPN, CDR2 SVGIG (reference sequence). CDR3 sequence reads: CAQGVPGELFF. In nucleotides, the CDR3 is TGTGCCCAGGGGGTACCCGGGGAGCTGTTTTTT. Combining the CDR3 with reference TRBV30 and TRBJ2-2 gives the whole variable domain SQTIHQWPATLVQPVGSPLSLECTVEGTSNPNLYWYRQAAGRGLQLLFYSVGIGQISSEVPQNLSASRPQDRQFILSSKKLLLSDSGFYLCAQGVPGELFFGEGSRLTVL.

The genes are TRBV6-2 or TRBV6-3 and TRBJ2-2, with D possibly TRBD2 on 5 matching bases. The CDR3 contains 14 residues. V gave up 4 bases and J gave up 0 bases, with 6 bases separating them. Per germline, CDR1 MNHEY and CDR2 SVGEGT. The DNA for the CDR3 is TGTGCCAGCAGTTTACTAGCGAACACCGGGGAGCTGTTTTTT. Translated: CASSLLANTGELFF.

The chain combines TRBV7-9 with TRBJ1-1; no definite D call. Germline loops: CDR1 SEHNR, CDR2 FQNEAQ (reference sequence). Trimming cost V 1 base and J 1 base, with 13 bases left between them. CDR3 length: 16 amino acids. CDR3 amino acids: CASSLGGGWKNTEAFF. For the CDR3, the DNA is TGTGCCAGCAGCTTAGGAGGAGGGTGGAAGAACACTGAAGCTTTCTTT.